This T cell receptor beta chain was captured in a study of molecular identifiers for immune sequencing clone quantification. Study details: Sequencing covered four of five parts into which replicate RNA from about 20,000 or 100,000 naive CD8 cells was split.

Per the germline V gene, CDR1 is SGHNT and CDR2 is YENEEA. There are 13 residues in the CDR3. Trimming stripped 4 bases from V and 0 bases from J, with 6 bases between. Bulk libraries came from a prior protocol with listed TCR primers. Using its own MiXCR run on the PCR reads, TCRdb lists one record per CDR3 protein. The table includes approximately 40,000 distinct CDR3 sequences, 24% detected once. This clonotype was seen a few times. The CD8+CD4-CCR7+CD45RA+ phenotype defined the sorted naive CD8 T cells. This clonotype was sampled from a human donor in good health. Some libraries in this study had Jurkat cell RNA spiked in. The material sequenced was naive CD8+ T cells from blood, with Jurkat cell RNA spiked in. Subset meaning: FACS-sorted CD8+CD4-CCR7+CD45RA+ naive T cells. The rearrangement uses TRBV11-3 and TRBJ2-5; D remains unclear. In nucleotides, the CDR3 is TGTGCCAGCAGCTCCTACAACCAAGAGACCCAGTACTTC. This sequence encodes CASSSYNQETQYF.